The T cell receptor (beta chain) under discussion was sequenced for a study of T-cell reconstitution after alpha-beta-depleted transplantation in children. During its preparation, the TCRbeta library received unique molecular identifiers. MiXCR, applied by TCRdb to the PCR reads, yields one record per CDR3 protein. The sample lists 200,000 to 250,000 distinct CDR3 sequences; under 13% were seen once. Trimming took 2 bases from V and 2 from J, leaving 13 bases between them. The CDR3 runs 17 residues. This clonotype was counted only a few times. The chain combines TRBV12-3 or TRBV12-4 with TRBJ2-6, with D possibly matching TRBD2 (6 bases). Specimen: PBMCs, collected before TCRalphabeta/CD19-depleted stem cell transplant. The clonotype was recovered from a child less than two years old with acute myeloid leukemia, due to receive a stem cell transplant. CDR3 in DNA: TGTGCCAGCAGTTTAATGACGGGAGAGACTGGGGCCAACGTCCTGACTTTC. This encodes CASSLMTGETGANVLTF.